This entry lists 5 T cell receptor beta chains sequenced from one sample in a study of cytomegalovirus exposure and HLA in healthy donors. The primer mix had 60 Vbeta and 13 Jbeta primers. Method: immunoSEQ multiplex PCR; TCRdb's copy keeps in-frame clones and lacks some. Found here are 210,000 or so clones, more than 60% of them singletons; the top ten hold around 0.2%. Sequencing input: PBMCs. The receptors originated from a girl aged 2-15 years in good health and CMV-seronegative.

The gene calls are TRBV9 and TRBJ1-3, with D unclear. V lost 2 bases, J lost 0 bases, and 6 bases lay in between. CDR3 length: 14 amino acids. CDR1 is SGDLS, CDR2 YYNGEE, per germline. This CDR3 reads CASSVRASGNTIYF. The CDR3, as DNA: TGTGCCAGCAGCGTTAGAGCCTCTGGAAACACCATATATTTT.

J is TRBJ2-5 and V is TRBV4-1; 7 nucleotides match TRBD2. V dropped 0 bases and J dropped 5; count of bases not matched to a gene: 18. The germline CDR1 and CDR2 sequences are MGHRA and YSYEKL. The CDR3 loop spans 19 amino acids. Written as DNA, the CDR3 is TGCGCCAGCAGCCAAGACGAGGGGATAGGAGCGGGGCGTCGCGAGACCCAGTACTTC. The encoded protein is CASSQDEGIGAGRRETQYF.

This clone was seen more than once but under ten times. The chain carries TRBV11-3 and TRBJ2-6; possibly TRBD1 for D (6 bases). In germline, CDR1 is SGHNT, CDR2 YENEEA. Deletions cut 3 bases from V and 4 bases from J, with 10 bases between. CDR3 length equals 15 residues. This CDR3 is CASSFTGTGANVLTF. The CDR3 coding sequence is TGTGCCAGCAGCTTCACAGGGACCGGGGCCAACGTCCTGACTTTC.

The chain combines TRBV27 with TRBJ2-5; tentatively, D is TRBD1 (6 bases). Germline V gene sequence: CDR1 MNHEY, CDR2 SMNVEV (reference sequence). CDR3 length equals 16 residues. Trimming removed 5 bases from V and 2 bases from J, with 18 bases in between. CDR3 DNA sequence: TGTGCCAGCAGTCCTTTACGTCAGGGGATACAAGAGACCCAGTACTTC. This gives the protein CASSPLRQGIQETQYF.

The rearrangement links TRBV7-2 to TRBJ2-3, with 8 bases lining up with TRBD2. Trimming took 2 bases from V and 3 from J; bases not matched to a gene: 13. Germline V gene data show CDR1 as SGHTA and CDR2 as FQGNSA. The CDR3 is 18 residues long. The CDR3 loop reads CASSLRGASGSTTDTQYF. In DNA, the CDR3 is TGTGCCAGCAGCTTAAGGGGTGCTAGCGGGTCAACGACAGATACGCAGTATTTT.